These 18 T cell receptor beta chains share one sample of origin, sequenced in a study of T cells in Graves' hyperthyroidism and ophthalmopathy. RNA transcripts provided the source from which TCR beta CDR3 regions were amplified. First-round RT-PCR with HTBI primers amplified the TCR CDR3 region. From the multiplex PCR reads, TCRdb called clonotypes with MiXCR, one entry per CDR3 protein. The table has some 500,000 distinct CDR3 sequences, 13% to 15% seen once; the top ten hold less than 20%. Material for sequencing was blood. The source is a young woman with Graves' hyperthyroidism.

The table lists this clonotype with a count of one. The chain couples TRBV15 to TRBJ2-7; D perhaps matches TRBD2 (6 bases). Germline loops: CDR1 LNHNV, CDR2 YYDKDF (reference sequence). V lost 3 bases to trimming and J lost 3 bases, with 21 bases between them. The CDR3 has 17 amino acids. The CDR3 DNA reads TGTGCCACCAGCAGGGGCAATCCTAGCGCCCATTTCTACGAGCAGTACTTC. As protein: CATSRGNPSAHFYEQYF.

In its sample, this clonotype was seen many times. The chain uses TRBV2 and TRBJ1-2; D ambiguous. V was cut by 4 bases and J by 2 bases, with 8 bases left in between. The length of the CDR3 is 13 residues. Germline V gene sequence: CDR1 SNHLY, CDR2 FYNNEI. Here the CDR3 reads CASSVVRNYGYTF. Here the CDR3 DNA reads TGTGCCAGCAGTGTGGTCCGGAACTATGGCTACACCTTC.

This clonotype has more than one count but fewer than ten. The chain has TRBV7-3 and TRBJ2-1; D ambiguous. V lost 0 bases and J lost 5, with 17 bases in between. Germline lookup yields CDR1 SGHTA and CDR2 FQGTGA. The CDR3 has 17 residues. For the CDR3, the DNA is TGTGCCAGCAGCTTAACGGCCGGGCGAACCGTAAACAATGAGCAGTTCTTC. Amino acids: CASSLTAGRTVNNEQFF.

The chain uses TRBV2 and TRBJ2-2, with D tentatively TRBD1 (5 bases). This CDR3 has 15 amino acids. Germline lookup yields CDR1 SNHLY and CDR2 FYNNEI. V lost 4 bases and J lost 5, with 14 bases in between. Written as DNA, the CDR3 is TGTGCCAGCAGTGGGACACGGTTGGGTACCGGGGAGCTGTTTTTT. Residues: CASSGTRLGTGELFF.

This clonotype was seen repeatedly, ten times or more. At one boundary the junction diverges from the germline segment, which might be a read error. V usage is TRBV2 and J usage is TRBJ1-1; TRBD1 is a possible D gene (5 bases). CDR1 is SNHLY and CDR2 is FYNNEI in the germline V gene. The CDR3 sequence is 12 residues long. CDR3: CARSGGRTEAFF. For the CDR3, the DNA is TGTGCCAGAAGTGGGGGGAGAACCGAAGCTTTCTTT.

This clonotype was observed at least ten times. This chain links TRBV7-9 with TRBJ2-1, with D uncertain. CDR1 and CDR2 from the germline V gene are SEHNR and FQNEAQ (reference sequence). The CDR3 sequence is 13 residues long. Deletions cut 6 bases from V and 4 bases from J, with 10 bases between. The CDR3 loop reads CASRGWLYNEQFF. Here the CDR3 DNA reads TGTGCCAGCAGGGGTTGGTTGTACAATGAGCAGTTCTTC.

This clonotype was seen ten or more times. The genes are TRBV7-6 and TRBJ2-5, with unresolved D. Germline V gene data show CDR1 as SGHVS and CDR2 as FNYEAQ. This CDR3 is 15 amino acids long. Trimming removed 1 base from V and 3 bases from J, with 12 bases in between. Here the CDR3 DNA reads TGTGCCAGCAGCTTAGGTCCAACAGAGAAAGAGACCCAGTACTTC. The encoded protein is CASSLGPTEKETQYF.

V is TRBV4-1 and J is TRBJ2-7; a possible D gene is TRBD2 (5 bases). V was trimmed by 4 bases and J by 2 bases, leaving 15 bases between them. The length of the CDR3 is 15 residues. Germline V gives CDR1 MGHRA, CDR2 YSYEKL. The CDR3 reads CASSPGRARTYEQYF. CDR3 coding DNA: TGCGCCAGCAGCCCCGGGCGGGCCAGAACCTACGAGCAGTACTTC.

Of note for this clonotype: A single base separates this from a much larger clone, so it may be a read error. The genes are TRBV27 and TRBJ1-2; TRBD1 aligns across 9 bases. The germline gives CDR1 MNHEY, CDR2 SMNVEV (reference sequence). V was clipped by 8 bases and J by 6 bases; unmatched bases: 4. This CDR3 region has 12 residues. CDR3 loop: CASGWTGDGYTF. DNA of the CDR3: TGTGCCAGCGGCTGGACAGGGGATGGCTACACCTTC.

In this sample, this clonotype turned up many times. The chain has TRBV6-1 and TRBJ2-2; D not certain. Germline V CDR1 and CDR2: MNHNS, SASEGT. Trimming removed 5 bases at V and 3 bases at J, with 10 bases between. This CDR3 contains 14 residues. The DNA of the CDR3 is TGTGCCAGCAGTTATGACTCGGACACCGGGGAGCTGTTTTTT. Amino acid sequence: CASSYDSDTGELFF.

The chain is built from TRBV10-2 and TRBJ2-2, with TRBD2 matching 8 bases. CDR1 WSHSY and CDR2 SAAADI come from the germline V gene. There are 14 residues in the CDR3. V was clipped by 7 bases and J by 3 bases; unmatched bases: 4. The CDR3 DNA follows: TGCGCCAGCATTCTAGCGGGTGACACCGGGGAGCTGTTTTTT. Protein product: CASILAGDTGELFF.

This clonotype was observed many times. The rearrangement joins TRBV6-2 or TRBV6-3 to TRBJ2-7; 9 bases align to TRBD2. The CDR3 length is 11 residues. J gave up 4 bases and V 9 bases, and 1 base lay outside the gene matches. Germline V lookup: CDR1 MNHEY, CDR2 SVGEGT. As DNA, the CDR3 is TGTGCCAGTCTAGCGGGGTACGAGCAGTACTTC. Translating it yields CASLAGYEQYF.

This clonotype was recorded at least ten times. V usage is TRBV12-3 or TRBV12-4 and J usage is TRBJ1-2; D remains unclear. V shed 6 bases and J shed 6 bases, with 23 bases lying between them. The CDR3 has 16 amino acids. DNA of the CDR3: TGTGCCAGCAGCCGCCATAGGGCAGGCCAACCCAATGGCTACACCTTC. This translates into CASSRHRAGQPNGYTF.

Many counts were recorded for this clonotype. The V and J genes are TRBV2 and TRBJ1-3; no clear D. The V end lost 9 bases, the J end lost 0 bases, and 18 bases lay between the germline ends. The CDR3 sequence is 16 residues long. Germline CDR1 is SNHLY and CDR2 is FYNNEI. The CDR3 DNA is TGTGCCAGAGCGGCCCCCACACGGCTCTCTGGAAACACCATATATTTT. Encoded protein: CARAAPTRLSGNTIYF.

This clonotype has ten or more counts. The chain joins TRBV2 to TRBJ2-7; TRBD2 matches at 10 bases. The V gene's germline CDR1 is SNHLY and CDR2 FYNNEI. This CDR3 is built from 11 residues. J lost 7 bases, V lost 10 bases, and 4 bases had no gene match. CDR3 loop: CATGGLAEQYV. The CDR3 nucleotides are TGTGCCACTGGGGGACTAGCGGAGCAGTACGTC.

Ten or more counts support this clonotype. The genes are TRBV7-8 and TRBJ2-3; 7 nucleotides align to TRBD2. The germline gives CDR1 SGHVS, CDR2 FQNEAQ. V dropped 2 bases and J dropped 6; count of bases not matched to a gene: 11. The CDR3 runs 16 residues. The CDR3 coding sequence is TGTGCCAGCAGCTTATTGTCTTGGCGGGAGAAGGATACGCAGTATTTT. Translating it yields CASSLLSWREKDTQYF. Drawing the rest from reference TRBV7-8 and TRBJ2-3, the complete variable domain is GAGVSQSPRYKVAKRGQDVALRCDPISGHVSLFWYQQALGQGPEFLTYFQNEAQLDKSGLPSDRFFAERPEGSVSTLKIQRTQQEDSAVYLCASSLLSWREKDTQYFGPGTRLTVL.

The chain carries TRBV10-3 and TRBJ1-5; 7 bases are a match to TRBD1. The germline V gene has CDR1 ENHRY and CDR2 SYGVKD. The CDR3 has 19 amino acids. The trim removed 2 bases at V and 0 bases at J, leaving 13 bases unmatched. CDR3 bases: TGTGCCATCAGTGAGGGCCTAACAGGGGTGTCCCCTAGCAATCAGCCCCAGCATTTT. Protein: CAISEGLTGVSPSNQPQHF.

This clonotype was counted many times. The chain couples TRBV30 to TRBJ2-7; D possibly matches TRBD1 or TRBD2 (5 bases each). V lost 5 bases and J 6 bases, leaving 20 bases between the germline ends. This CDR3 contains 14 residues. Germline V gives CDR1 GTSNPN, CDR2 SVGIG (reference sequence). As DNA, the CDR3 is TGTGCCTGGGGGGGTGGCGCGGCCCCGGGCGAGCAGTACTTC. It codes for CAWGGGAAPGEQYF.